The T cell receptor beta chain under discussion was sequenced for a study of a mutant IDH1 vaccine in newly diagnosed glioma. Study-wide background: Patients received vaccination from 4-6 weeks after radiotherapy alone, or with temozolomide cycles. The earlier regimen, radiotherapy, temozolomide, or both, was most often both.

Time point denoted: week 35, safety follow-up. Doses of 300 ug of mutant IDH1 20-mer peptide were given with topical imiquimod. Weeks 1, 3, 5, 7, 11, 15, 19 and 23 were when patients received their eight vaccinations. About this clone: Its antigen remains unknown.

Libraries were prepared by immunoSEQ multiplex PCR; TCRdb keeps only in-frame clonotypes and omits some of them. Of 45,000 to 60,000 clones in the sample, more than 70% were seen once. Points from the study as a whole: Pseudoprogression showed no apparent link to changes in top peripheral T cell clonotypes.

The sequenced sample was PBMCs, obtained from a glioma patient whose treatment included an IDH1 peptide vaccine. This clonotype was obtained from a woman aged 40 to 50 with glioma.

The CDR3 reads CASSIRTSGKGDEQYF. CDR3 sequence (DNA): TGTGCCAGTAGTATTAGGACTAGCGGGAAGGGCGACGAGCAGTACTTC. The V call is TRBV19, the J call TRBJ2-7; TRBD2 agrees at 12 bases. Germline V gene lookup returns CDR1 LNHDA and CDR2 SQIVND (reference sequence). CDR3 length: 16 amino acids. Trimming removed 3 bases from V and 5 bases from J; junction bases left unmatched: 8.